This TCR beta chain was captured by sequencing in a study of cytomegalovirus exposure and HLA in healthy donors. Study-wide results and limits: The likely explanation for a cluster of highly shared sequence variants was sequencing artifact. At a 0.05 false discovery rate, a later analysis found approximately 17,000 TCR beta sequences to be associated with HLA alleles.

Germline V lookup: CDR1 SGDLS, CDR2 YYNGEE. V lost 0 bases to trimming and J lost 6 bases; unmatched junction nucleotides: 3. This CDR3 is built from 15 residues. As for this clone: What it binds is not known.

Amplification used 60 Vbeta primers and 13 Jbeta primers. TCRdb's table, derived via immunoSEQ multiplex PCR, lists solely in-frame clones and lacks some. The sample has about 160,000 clones, about 85% seen once. The sample taken for sequencing was PBMCs. The rearrangement uses TRBV9 and TRBJ2-3; 11 bases are a match to TRBD2. This receptor was taken from a male donor in good health and CMV-seropositive. In DNA form, the CDR3 reads TGTGCCAGCAGCGTAGGACTAGCGGGATCCGATACGCAGTATTTT. Amino acids: CASSVGLAGSDTQYF.